These 9 T cell receptor beta chains originate from one sample sequenced in a study of OX40 agonist ivuxolimab in advanced cancers. Only in-frame clones appear in the TCRdb table, and some are missing; sequencing was by immunoSEQ multiplex PCR. The sample shows 55,000 to 75,000 clones, roughly nine tenths of them seen only once. The sequencing here drew on CD4+ or CD8+ T cells sorted from blood, taken in a trial of the OX40 agonist ivuxolimab. These receptors were taken from an adult with an advanced solid tumor such as melanoma, head and neck, liver or kidney cancer.

The chain has TRBV5-1 and TRBJ2-1; D might be TRBD1 (6 bases). The V gene's germline CDR1 is SGHRS and CDR2 YFSETQ. The CDR3 is made up of 14 amino acids. V dropped 0 bases and J dropped 7 bases, with 11 bases sitting between them. This chain's CDR3 is CASSLGQEMNEQFF. For the CDR3, the DNA is TGCGCCAGCAGCTTGGGACAGGAGATGAATGAGCAGTTCTTC.

The chain couples TRBV5-1 to TRBJ2-3, with D possibly matching TRBD2 (5 bases). The V end lost 1 base, the J end lost 1 base, and 7 bases lay between the germline ends. Germline V lookup: CDR1 SGHRS, CDR2 YFSETQ. CDR3 length: 14 amino acids. The CDR3 DNA follows: TGCGCCAGCAGCTTGACTAGAGGCACAGATACGCAGTATTTT. Its translation is CASSLTRGTDTQYF.

The J gene is TRBJ2-1, the V gene TRBV28; the match to TRBD2 covers 11 bases. J was trimmed by 6 bases and V by 3 bases; bases with no gene match: 7. The CDR3 has 16 amino acids. Germline assignment: CDR1 MDHEN and CDR2 SYDVKM. CDR3 amino acids: CASSFDGTSGINEQFF. As DNA, the CDR3 is TGTGCCAGCAGTTTCGACGGGACTAGCGGCATCAATGAGCAGTTCTTC.

Details on this clone: Distinct nucleotide sequences in the sample also encode this CDR3. The CDR3 is CASNLNRDRIYEQYF. The CDR3 DNA sequence: TGTGCCAGCAACCTTAACCGGGACAGGATCTACGAGCAGTACTTC. V is TRBV21-1 and J is TRBJ2-7; the table's D gene call, TRBD1, was not cross checked with the DNA. TRBV21-1 is labeled a pseudogene. CDR3 length: 15 amino acids.

V usage is TRBV11-2 and J usage is TRBJ1-4; D gene uncertain. V lost 5 bases and J 4 bases, leaving 11 bases between the germline ends. Germline V gene sequence: CDR1 SGHAT, CDR2 FQNNGV. The CDR3 is 14 amino acids. CDR3 in DNA: TGTGCCAGCAGCCGCCTAGAGTTTAATGAAAAACTGTTTTTT. It yields the protein CASSRLEFNEKLFF.

The chain couples TRBV11-3 to TRBJ1-1; a possible D gene is TRBD1 (5 bases). Germline loops: CDR1 SGHNT, CDR2 YENEEA. The CDR3 contains 11 residues. The V end lost 1 base, the J end lost 8 bases, and 5 bases lay between the germline ends. The CDR3: CASSLGGEAFF. DNA for the CDR3: TGTGCCAGCAGCTTAGGGGGGGAAGCTTTCTTT.

CDR3: CASSPPPDRGLLGWDEQFF. Written as DNA, the CDR3 is TGCGCCAGCAGCCCCCCCCCTGACAGGGGACTTCTAGGATGGGATGAGCAGTTCTTC. The J gene is TRBJ2-1, the V gene TRBV5-1, with 8 bases matching TRBD1. J lost 8 bases, V lost 4 bases, and 23 bases had no gene match. The CDR3 is made up of 19 amino acids. CDR1 and CDR2 from the germline V gene are SGHRS and YFSETQ.

This chain uses TRBV11-2 with TRBJ2-5; D might be TRBD1 or TRBD2, each matching 6 bases. This CDR3 comprises 17 residues. V lost 5 bases to trimming and J lost 5 bases, with 24 bases between them. Germline CDR1 is SGHAT and CDR2 is FQNNGV. As DNA, the CDR3 is TGTGCCAGCAGCACGGCAACAGGGATTGGGGGGACGGAGACCCAGTACTTC. Amino acids: CASSTATGIGGTETQYF.

This clone turned up a few times. The rearrangement joins TRBV19 to TRBJ2-2, with a tentative D call TRBD1 (6 bases). The V end lost 6 bases, the J end lost 8 bases, and 16 bases lay between the germline ends. The CDR3 extends over 14 amino acids. Germline V gene lookup returns CDR1 LNHDA and CDR2 SQIVND (reference sequence). The CDR3 sequence: CASRPQGKDGELFF. The CDR3 DNA reads TGTGCCAGTAGACCACAGGGAAAGGATGGGGAGCTGTTTTTT.